This T cell receptor beta chain was observed in a study of shared clonotypes between healthy human individuals. The naive CD8 fraction comprised CD45RO-negative cells positively selected for CCR7 and excluded terminally differentiated effector memory CD45RA+ cells. Concerning this clone itself: Its antigen is not identified.

Findings and limits, study-wide: Rarefaction exposed incomplete sorted-subset sequencing despite large depth. Non-shared clonotypes had lower generation probabilities than those shared by all four donors.

Sorted-subset replicate PCRs used around 0.2 ug DNA, around 27,000 T cell genomes. Profiling relied on immunoSEQ multiplex PCR, and the TCRdb table lists in-frame clones only, not all of them. The table lists about 1,800,000 clones, around 96% of them singletons. The CDR3 has 15 amino acids. Germline-derived CDR1 and CDR2 are SGDLS and YYNGEE. Trimming shortened V by 0 bases and J by 3 bases, and 13 bases separated the two germline ends. Material: naive CD8+ T cells sorted from blood. The sequence came from a man younger than 30 in good health. The chain is built from TRBV9 and TRBJ2-7; D possibly corresponds to TRBD2 (7 bases). The CDR3 is CASSVGGGLFYEQYF. CDR3 in DNA: TGTGCCAGCAGCGTAGGAGGGGGACTATTCTACGAGCAGTACTTC.